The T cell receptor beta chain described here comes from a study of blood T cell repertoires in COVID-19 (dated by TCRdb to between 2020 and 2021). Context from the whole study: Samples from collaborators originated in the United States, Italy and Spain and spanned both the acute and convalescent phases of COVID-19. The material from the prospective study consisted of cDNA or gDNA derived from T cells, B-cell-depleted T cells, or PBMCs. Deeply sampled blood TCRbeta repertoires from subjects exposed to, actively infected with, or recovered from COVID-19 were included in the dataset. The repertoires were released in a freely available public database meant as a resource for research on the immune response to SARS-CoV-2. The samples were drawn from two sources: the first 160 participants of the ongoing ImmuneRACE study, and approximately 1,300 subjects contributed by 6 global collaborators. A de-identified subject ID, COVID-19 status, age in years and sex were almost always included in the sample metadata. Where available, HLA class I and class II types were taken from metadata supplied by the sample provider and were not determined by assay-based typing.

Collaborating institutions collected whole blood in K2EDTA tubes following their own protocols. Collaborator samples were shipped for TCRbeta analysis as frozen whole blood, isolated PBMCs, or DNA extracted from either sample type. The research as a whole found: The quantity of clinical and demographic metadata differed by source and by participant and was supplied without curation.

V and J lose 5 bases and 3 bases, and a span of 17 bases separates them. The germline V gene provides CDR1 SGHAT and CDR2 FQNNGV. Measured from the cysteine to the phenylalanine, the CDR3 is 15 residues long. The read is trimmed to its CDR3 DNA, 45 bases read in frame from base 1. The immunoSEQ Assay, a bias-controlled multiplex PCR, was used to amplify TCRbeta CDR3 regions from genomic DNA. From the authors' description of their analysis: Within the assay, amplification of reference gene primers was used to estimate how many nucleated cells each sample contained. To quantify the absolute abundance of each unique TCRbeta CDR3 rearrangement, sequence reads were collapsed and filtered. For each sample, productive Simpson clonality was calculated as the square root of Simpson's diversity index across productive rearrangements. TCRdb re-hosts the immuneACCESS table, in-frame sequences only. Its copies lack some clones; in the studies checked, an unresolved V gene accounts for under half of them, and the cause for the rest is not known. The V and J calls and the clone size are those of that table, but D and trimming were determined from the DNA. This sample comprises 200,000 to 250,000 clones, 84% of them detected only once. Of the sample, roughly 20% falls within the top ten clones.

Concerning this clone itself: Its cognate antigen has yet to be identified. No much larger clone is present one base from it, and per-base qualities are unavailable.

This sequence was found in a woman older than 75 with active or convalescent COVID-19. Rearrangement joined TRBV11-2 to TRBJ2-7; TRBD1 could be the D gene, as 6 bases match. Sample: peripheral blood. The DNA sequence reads TGTGCCAGCAGCCTGCATGGACAGACAGGCTACGAGCAGTACTTC. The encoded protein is CASSLHGQTGYEQYF. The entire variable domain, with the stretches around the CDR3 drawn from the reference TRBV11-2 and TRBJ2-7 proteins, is EAGVAQSPRYKIIEKRQSVAFWCNPISGHATLYWYQQILGQGPKLLIQFQNNGVVDDSQLPKDRFSAERLKGVDSTLKIQPAKLEDSAVYLCASSLHGQTGYEQYFGPGTRLTVT.